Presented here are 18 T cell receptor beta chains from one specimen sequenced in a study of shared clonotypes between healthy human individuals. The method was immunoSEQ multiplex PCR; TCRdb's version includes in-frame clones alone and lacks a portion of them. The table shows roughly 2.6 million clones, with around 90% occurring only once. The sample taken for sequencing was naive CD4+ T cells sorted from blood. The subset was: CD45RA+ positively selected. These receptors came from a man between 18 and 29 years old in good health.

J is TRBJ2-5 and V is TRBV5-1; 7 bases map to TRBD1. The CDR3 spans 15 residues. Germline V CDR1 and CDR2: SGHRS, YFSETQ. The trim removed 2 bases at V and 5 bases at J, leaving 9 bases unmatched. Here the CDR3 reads CASSLATGWDETQYF. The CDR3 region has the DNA TGCGCCAGCAGCTTAGCGACAGGGTGGGACGAGACCCAGTACTTC.

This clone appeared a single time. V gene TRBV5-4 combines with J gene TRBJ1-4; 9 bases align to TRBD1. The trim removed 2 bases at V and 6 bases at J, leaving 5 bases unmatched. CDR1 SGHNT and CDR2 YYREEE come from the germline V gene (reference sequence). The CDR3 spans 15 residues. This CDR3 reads CASSLTGQGDEKLFF. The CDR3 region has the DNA TGTGCCAGCAGCTTAACGGGACAGGGCGATGAAAAACTGTTTTTT.

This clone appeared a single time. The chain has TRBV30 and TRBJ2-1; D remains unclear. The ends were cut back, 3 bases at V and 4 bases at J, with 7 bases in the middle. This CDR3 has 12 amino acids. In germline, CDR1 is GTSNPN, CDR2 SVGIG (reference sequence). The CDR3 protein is CAWRKMYNEQFF. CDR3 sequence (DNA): TGTGCCTGGAGGAAAATGTACAATGAGCAGTTCTTC.

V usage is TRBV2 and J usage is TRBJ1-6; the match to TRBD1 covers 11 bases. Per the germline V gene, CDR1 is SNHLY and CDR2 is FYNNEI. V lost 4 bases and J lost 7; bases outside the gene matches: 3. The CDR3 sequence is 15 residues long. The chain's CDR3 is CASSAGQGANSPLHF. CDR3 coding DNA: TGTGCCAGCAGTGCCGGACAGGGGGCGAATTCACCCCTCCACTTT.

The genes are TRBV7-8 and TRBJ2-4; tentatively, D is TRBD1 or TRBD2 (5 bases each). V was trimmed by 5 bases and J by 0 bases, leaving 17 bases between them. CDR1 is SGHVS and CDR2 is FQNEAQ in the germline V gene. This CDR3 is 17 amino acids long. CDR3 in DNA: TGTGCCAGCAGCGACCTTGTCGGGGCGTTAGCCAAAAACATTCAGTACTTC. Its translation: CASSDLVGALAKNIQYF.

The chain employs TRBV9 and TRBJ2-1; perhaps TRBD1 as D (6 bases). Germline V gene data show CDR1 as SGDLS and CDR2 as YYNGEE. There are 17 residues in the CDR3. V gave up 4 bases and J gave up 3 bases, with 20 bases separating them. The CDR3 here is CASSSRQDTVHYNEQFF. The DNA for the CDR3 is TGTGCCAGCAGCTCTAGACAGGATACAGTCCACTACAATGAGCAGTTCTTC.

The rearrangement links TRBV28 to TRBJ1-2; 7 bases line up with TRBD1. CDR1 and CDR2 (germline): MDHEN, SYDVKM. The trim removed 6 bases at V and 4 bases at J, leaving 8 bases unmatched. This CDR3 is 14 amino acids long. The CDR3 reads CASRPQGEIYGYTF. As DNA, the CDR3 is TGTGCCAGCAGGCCCCAGGGGGAGATCTATGGCTACACCTTC.

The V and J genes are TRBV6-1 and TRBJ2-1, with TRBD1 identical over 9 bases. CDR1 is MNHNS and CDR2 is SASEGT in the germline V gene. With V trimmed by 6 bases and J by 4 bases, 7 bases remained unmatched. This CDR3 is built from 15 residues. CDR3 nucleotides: TGTGCCAGCAGGGAGACAGGGGGTTATTACAATGAGCAGTTCTTC. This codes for CASRETGGYYNEQFF.

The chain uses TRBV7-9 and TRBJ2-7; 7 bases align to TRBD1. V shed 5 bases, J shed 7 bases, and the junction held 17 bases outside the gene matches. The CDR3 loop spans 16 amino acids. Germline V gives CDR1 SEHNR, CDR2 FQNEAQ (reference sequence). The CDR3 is CASSRQGDGRLVEQYF. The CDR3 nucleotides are TGTGCCAGCAGCCGTCAGGGGGACGGGCGGCTGGTTGAGCAGTACTTC. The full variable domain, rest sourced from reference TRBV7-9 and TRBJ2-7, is DTGVSQNPRHKITKRGQNVTFRCDPISEHNRLYWYRQTLGQGPEFLTYFQNEAQLEKSRLLSDRFSAERPKGSFSTLEIQRTEQGDSAMYLCASSRQGDGRLVEQYFGPGTRLTVT.

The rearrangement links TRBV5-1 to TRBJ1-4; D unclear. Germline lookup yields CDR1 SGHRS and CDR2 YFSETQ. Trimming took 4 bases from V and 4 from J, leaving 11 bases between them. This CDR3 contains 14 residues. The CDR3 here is CASSPLDGNEKLFF. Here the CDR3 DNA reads TGCGCCAGCAGCCCACTGGACGGTAATGAAAAACTGTTTTTT.

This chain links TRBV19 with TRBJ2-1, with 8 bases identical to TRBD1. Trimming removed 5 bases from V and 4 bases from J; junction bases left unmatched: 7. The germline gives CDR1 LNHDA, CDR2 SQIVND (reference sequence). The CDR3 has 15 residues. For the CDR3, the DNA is TGTGCCAGTAGTGCCCGGGACAGGAGTTACAATGAGCAGTTCTTC. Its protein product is CASSARDRSYNEQFF.

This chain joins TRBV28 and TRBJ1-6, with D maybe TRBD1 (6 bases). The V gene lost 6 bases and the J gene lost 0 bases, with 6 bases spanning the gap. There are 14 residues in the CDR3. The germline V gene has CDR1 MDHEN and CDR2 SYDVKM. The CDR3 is CASRGASYNSPLHF. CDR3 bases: TGTGCCAGCAGGGGGGCCTCCTATAATTCACCCCTCCACTTT.

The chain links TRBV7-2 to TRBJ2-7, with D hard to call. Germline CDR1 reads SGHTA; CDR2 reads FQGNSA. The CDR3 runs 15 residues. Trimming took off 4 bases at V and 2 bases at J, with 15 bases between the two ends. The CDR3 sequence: CASSSVNGPPYEQYF. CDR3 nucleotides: TGTGCCAGCAGCTCTGTGAACGGACCCCCCTACGAGCAGTACTTC.

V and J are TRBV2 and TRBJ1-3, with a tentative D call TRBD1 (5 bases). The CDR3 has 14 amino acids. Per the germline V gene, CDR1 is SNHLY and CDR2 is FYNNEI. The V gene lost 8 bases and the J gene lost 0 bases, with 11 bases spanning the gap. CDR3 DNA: TGTGCCAGCCAGACAGACCACTCTGGAAACACCATATATTTT. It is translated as CASQTDHSGNTIYF.

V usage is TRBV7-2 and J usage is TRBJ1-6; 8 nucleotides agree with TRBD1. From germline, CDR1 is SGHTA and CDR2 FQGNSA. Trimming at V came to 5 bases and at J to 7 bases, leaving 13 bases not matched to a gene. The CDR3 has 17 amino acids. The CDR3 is CASSKSGQGGRNSPLHF. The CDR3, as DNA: TGTGCCAGCAGCAAAAGTGGACAGGGAGGGAGAAATTCACCCCTCCACTTT.

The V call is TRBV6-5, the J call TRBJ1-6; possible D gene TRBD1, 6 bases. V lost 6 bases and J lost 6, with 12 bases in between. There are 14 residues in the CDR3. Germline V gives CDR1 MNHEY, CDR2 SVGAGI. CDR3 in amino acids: CASRPRQVNSPLHF. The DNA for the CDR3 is TGTGCCAGCAGACCGCGACAGGTTAATTCACCCCTCCACTTT.

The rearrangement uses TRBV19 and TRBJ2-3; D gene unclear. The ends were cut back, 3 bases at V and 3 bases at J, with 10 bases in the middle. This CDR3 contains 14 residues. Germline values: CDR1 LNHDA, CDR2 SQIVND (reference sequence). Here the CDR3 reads CASSMGKQTDTQYF. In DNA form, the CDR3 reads TGTGCCAGTAGTATGGGTAAACAGACAGATACGCAGTATTTT.

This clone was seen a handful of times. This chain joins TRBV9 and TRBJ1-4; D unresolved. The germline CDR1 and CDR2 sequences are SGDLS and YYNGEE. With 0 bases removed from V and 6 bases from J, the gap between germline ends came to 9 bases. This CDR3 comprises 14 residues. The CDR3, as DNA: TGTGCCAGCAGCGTAGCGGGCTTAGATGAAAAACTGTTTTTT. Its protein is CASSVAGLDEKLFF.